The 11 T cell receptor beta chains below were found in one sample sequenced in a study of T cell responses to AZD1222 COVID-19 vaccine. Profiling relied on immunoSEQ multiplex PCR, and the TCRdb table lists in-frame clones only, not all of them. Among 150,000 to 200,000 clones listed, about 91% were seen once. Specimen: peripheral blood, collected 28 days after the second AZD1222 dose. Source of these receptors: an adult who received the AZD1222 COVID-19 vaccine.

The genes are TRBV19 and TRBJ2-4, with 7 bases that match TRBD1. J lost 7 bases, V lost 8 bases, and 11 bases had no gene match. CDR3 length: 14 residues. Germline CDR1 is LNHDA and CDR2 is SQIVND (reference sequence). The CDR3 DNA follows: TGTGCCAGTCGTTACAGGGGTGGGATGAACATTCAGTACTTC. This sequence encodes CASRYRGGMNIQYF.

The rearrangement joins TRBV9 to TRBJ2-1; 12 bases fit TRBD1. CDR3 length equals 19 residues. The germline gives CDR1 SGDLS, CDR2 YYNGEE. Unmatched junction bases numbered 9, after V lost 0 bases and J lost 2 bases. In DNA, the CDR3 is TGTGCCAGCAGCGTAGAGGGGACAGGGGGCGCGGGGACCTACAATGAGCAGTTCTTC. Amino acids: CASSVEGTGGAGTYNEQFF.

The CDR3 loop reads CASSPPPSTDTQYF. The CDR3 DNA follows: TGTGCCAGCTCACCACCGCCTAGCACAGATACGCAGTATTTT. V usage is TRBV18 and J usage is TRBJ2-3; D call uncertain. Looked up from germline, CDR1 is KGHSH and CDR2 is LQKENI. The CDR3 contains 14 residues. Deletions cut 0 bases from V and 0 bases from J, with 4 bases between.

The chain joins TRBV30 to TRBJ1-1; 11 bases line up with TRBD1. Germline CDR1 is GTSNPN and CDR2 is SVGIG (reference sequence). CDR3 size: 16 residues. V lost 1 base, J lost 1 base, and 5 bases stayed unmatched. CDR3 nucleotide sequence: TGTGCCTGGAGTGGGACAGGGGGCCGAGGGAACACTGAAGCTTTCTTT. Protein product: CAWSGTGGRGNTEAFF.

V usage is TRBV27 and J usage is TRBJ1-6, with no clear D. Trimming removed 2 bases at V and 8 bases at J, with 16 bases between. CDR1 is MNHEY, CDR2 SMNVEV, per germline (reference sequence). The CDR3 has 16 residues. Here the CDR3 reads CASSLKFLGIDSPLHF. CDR3 nucleotides: TGTGCCAGCAGTTTAAAGTTCTTAGGGATCGATTCACCCCTCCACTTT.

The V gene is TRBV3-1 (or the pseudogene TRBV3-2), the J gene TRBJ1-4; D possibly corresponds to TRBD1 (6 bases). The CDR3 is made up of 15 amino acids. CDR1 and CDR2 from the germline V gene are LGHDT and YNNKEL (reference sequence). V was cut by 0 bases and J by 7 bases, with 12 bases left in between. CDR3 nucleotides: TGTGCCAGCAGCCAAGACTGGGGGGCCAGTGAAAAACTGTTTTTT. Amino acid sequence: CASSQDWGASEKLFF.

The chain links TRBV18 to TRBJ2-7; possibly TRBD1 for D (6 bases). The CDR3 loop spans 15 amino acids. V lost 3 bases and J 1 base, leaving 13 bases between the germline ends. The germline CDR1 and CDR2 sequences are KGHSH and LQKENI. The CDR3 DNA reads as TGTGCCAGCTCACCCTTCCGGGACATTTCCTACGAGCAGTACTTC. This encodes CASSPFRDISYEQYF.

A single count supports this clone. The chain is built from TRBV6-5 and TRBJ2-1; 7 bases match TRBD2. The CDR3 length is 13 residues. Germline assignment: CDR1 MNHEY and CDR2 SVGAGI. J was trimmed by 8 bases and V by 5 bases; bases with no gene match: 6. DNA of the CDR3: TGTGCCAGCAGTCAGGGCCGGGGGGATGAGCAGTTCTTC. This encodes CASSQGRGDEQFF.

The V call is TRBV19, the J call TRBJ1-1; the D is unclear. Germline V lookup: CDR1 LNHDA, CDR2 SQIVND (reference sequence). CDR3 length: 14 residues. V gave up 2 bases and J gave up 1 base, with 8 bases separating them. The chain's CDR3 is CASSITAKNTEAFF. The CDR3 DNA sequence: TGTGCCAGTAGTATAACGGCAAAGAACACTGAAGCTTTCTTT.

CDR3 bases: TGTGCCTGGAGCCCGGGGGACACTGAAGCTTTCTTT. Amino acid sequence: CAWSPGDTEAFF. V gene TRBV30 combines with J gene TRBJ1-1; the D gene is possibly TRBD1 (5 bases). The CDR3 length is 12 residues. V gave up 3 bases and J gave up 3 bases, with 8 bases separating them. From germline, CDR1 is GTSNPN and CDR2 SVGIG (reference sequence).

The rearrangement joins TRBV19 to TRBJ1-4, with D possibly being TRBD1 (5 bases). The V and J ends lost 3 bases and 7 bases respectively, with 6 bases between them. CDR3 size: 12 residues. Germline CDR1 reads LNHDA; CDR2 reads SQIVND (reference sequence). This CDR3 reads CASSIGGEKLFF. The CDR3 coding sequence is TGTGCCAGTAGTATTGGGGGTGAAAAACTGTTTTTT.